One sample yielded the 14 T cell receptor beta chains listed below, sequenced in a study of technical replicates of blood from several donors. Using immunoSEQ multiplex PCR, the repertoire was profiled, and TCRdb retains in-frame clones only, with some absent. The table includes 76,000 or so clones, about 91% detected once. Sequencing was performed on T cells isolated from PBMCs. These receptors were collected from a human donor in good health.

This clone has just a few counts. The chain employs TRBV4-1 and TRBJ1-1; TRBD1 agrees at 7 bases. The CDR3 loop spans 17 amino acids. Germline lookup yields CDR1 MGHRA and CDR2 YSYEKL. Trimming cost V 1 base and J 6 bases; bases outside gene matches: 14. The CDR3 DNA follows: TGCGCCAGCAGCCAAGGAGCTTTGGGGAGACAGGGCCCTGAAGCTTTCTTT. It yields the protein CASSQGALGRQGPEAFF.

The chain couples TRBV4-1 to TRBJ1-1; 9 bases are a match to TRBD1. This CDR3 region has 15 residues. In germline, CDR1 is MGHRA, CDR2 YSYEKL. Germline trimming cut 1 base from V and 6 bases from J; bases unmatched to any gene: 6. CDR3 protein: CASSQVWDRVSEAFF. Here the CDR3 DNA reads TGCGCCAGCAGCCAAGTATGGGACAGGGTCTCTGAAGCTTTCTTT.

The rearrangement uses TRBV4-1 and TRBJ1-5, with a weak D call TRBD1 (5 bases). The germline V and J ends were trimmed by 5 bases and 7 bases, with 18 bases remaining between them. This CDR3 comprises 15 residues. Germline assignment: CDR1 MGHRA and CDR2 YSYEKL. This CDR3 is CASSATQGFRQPQHF. In nucleotides, the CDR3 is TGCGCCAGCAGCGCCACTCAGGGTTTCCGGCAGCCCCAGCATTTT.

This clone was detected once. This chain connects TRBV29-1 to TRBJ2-7; D not certain. Per germline, CDR1 SQVTM and CDR2 ANQGSEA. Trimming shortened V by 7 bases and J by 2 bases, and 15 bases separated the two germline ends. There are 13 residues in the CDR3. The CDR3 DNA reads TGCAGCGCCTTTGAACGTAGTACCTACGAGCAGTACTTC. Translated: CSAFERSTYEQYF.

The gene calls are TRBV5-6 and TRBJ2-5; no reliable D call. V lost 1 base and J lost 2, with 9 bases in between. Germline V lookup: CDR1 SGHDT, CDR2 YYEEEE. The CDR3 covers 14 residues. The CDR3 nucleotides read TGTGCCAGCAGCTTGTTCGGGTCTCAAGAGACCCAGTACTTC. It is translated as CASSLFGSQETQYF.

In DNA, the CDR3 is TGTGCCAGCAGACCGGGACTAGCGGGGTCCCATGAGCAGTTCTTC. It specifies CASRPGLAGSHEQFF. The rearrangement uses TRBV2 and TRBJ2-1; 13 positions agree with TRBD2. Trimming removed 6 bases from V and 8 bases from J; junction bases left unmatched: 7. The germline gives CDR1 SNHLY, CDR2 FYNNEI. The CDR3 runs 15 residues.

This rearrangement joins TRBV7-2 to TRBJ1-2, with D tentatively TRBD1 (5 bases). The CDR3 runs to 13 residues. Looked up from germline, CDR1 is SGHTA and CDR2 is FQGNSA. V was pared by 3 bases and J by 6 bases, with 11 bases between. CDR3 region: CASSLDLGDGYTF. In DNA, the CDR3 is TGTGCCAGCAGCTTGGATTTAGGGGATGGCTACACCTTC.

The genes are TRBV29-1 and TRBJ2-1, with TRBD1 matching over 7 bases. Looked up from germline, CDR1 is SQVTM and CDR2 is ANQGSEA. The CDR3 loop spans 13 amino acids. V shed 4 bases and J 4 bases; nucleotides not matched to a gene: 4. In DNA, the CDR3 is TGCAGCGTTGGAGAGGGGGCTTACAATGAGCAGTTCTTC. Translation: CSVGEGAYNEQFF.

The chain is built from TRBV5-4 and TRBJ2-7, with 9 nucleotides matching TRBD2. The CDR3 consists of 16 residues. Per the germline V gene, CDR1 is SGHNT and CDR2 is YYREEE (reference sequence). J was trimmed by 5 bases and V by 0 bases; bases with no gene match: 9. The CDR3: CASSLDFAGGLHEQYF. The CDR3 DNA sequence: TGTGCCAGCAGCTTGGACTTTGCGGGAGGGTTACACGAGCAGTACTTC.

The gene calls are TRBV29-1 and TRBJ2-3; possible D gene TRBD1, 5 bases. The V end lost 5 bases, the J end lost 1 base, and 10 bases lay between the germline ends. The CDR3 runs 13 residues. Germline values: CDR1 SQVTM, CDR2 ANQGSEA. CDR3 sequence (DNA): TGCAGCGTTACTCCACAGGGCACAGATACGCAGTATTTT. Translating gives CSVTPQGTDTQYF.

The genes are TRBV28 and TRBJ1-2; 7 bases fit TRBD1. Germline V CDR1 and CDR2: MDHEN, SYDVKM. Trimming at V came to 1 base and at J to 4 bases, leaving 6 bases not matched to a gene. There are 15 residues in the CDR3. CDR3 loop: CASSLFRQGLYGYTF. CDR3 in DNA: TGTGCCAGCAGTTTATTTCGACAGGGACTCTATGGCTACACCTTC.

The rearrangement joins TRBV5-6 to TRBJ1-2; D might be TRBD1 (5 bases). V was shortened by 3 bases and J by 0 bases, with 12 bases between the two germline ends. The CDR3 sequence is 15 residues long. Germline assignment: CDR1 SGHDT and CDR2 YYEEEE. The CDR3 DNA is TGTGCCAGCAGCTGGTACAGGAGCGCTAACTATGGCTACACCTTC. Its translation is CASSWYRSANYGYTF.

The chain couples TRBV5-1 to TRBJ1-2, with a weak D call TRBD1 (6 bases). This CDR3 has 15 amino acids. Germline loops: CDR1 SGHRS, CDR2 YFSETQ. The V gene lost 0 bases and the J gene lost 5 bases, with 14 bases spanning the gap. The CDR3 spells CASSLDRAFGYGYTF. The CDR3 DNA reads TGCGCCAGCAGCTTGGACAGGGCGTTTGGGTATGGCTACACCTTC.

The CDR3: CSVERPGRRNEQFF. For the CDR3, the DNA is TGCAGCGTTGAAAGGCCAGGGAGGCGCAATGAGCAGTTCTTC. The chain couples TRBV29-1 to TRBJ2-1, with D perhaps TRBD2 (6 bases). This CDR3 is built from 14 residues. Trimming left V 2 bases short and J 6 bases short, with 14 bases between. Germline CDR1 reads SQVTM; CDR2 reads ANQGSEA.